Listed below are T cell receptor beta chains from one sample, sequenced in a study of blood T cell repertoires in COVID-19. Measured with immunoSEQ multiplex PCR; TCRdb has only the in-frame clones, and not every one. The sample holds over 150,000 clones, around 85% seen once. Sequenced: peripheral blood. These receptor sequences come from a man in his 70s with active or convalescent COVID-19. Both conserved end residues are part of each CDR3. Each record gives: V gene, J gene, D gene, clone size, CDR3 protein, CDR3 DNA. The D gene is left open where the match is weak. The size entry is marked missing in some rows and otherwise reads once, few, many or a size class.

>TRBV14|TRBJ2-1|TRBD2|.
CASSQVRFAGEVEQFF
TGTGCCAGCAGCCAAGTACGTTTTGCGGGAGAGGTTGAGCAGTTCTTC
>TRBV18|TRBJ1-2|.|.
CASSPLDLHSNGYTF
TGTGCCAGCTCACCACTGGACTTACACTCGAATGGCTACACCTTC
>TRBV5-1|TRBJ1-2|TRBD1|.
CASSLTGTGGYGYTF
TGCGCCAGCAGTTTAACCGGGACAGGGGGCTATGGCTACACCTTC
>TRBV5-4|TRBJ1-4|.|.
CASSLKGAQANEKLFF
TGTGCCAGCAGCTTAAAAGGGGCGCAAGCTAATGAAAAACTGTTTTTT
>TRBV12-3/TRBV12-4|TRBJ2-2|.|few
CASRGGFAGELFF
TGTGCCAGCCGTGGAGGATTCGCCGGGGAGCTGTTTTTT
>TRBV6-5|TRBJ1-1|.|.
CASSYGGADEAFF
TGTGCCAGCAGTTACGGCGGAGCAGATGAAGCTTTCTTT
>TRBV18|TRBJ1-6|TRBD1|.
CASSPFGTGGGSYNSPLHF
TGTGCCAGCTCACCATTCGGGACAGGGGGAGGATCCTATAATTCACCCCTCCACTTT
>TRBV24-1|TRBJ2-7|TRBD2|.
CATSDPRTSHEQYF
TGTGCCACCAGTGACCCCAGGACTAGCCACGAGCAGTACTTC
>TRBV5-1|TRBJ1-6|.|.
CASSPGSGSPLHF
TGCGCCAGCTCCCCAGGGTCGGGTTCACCCCTCCACTTT
>TRBV5-6|TRBJ2-5|TRBD2|.
CASSLGGGGETQYF
TGTGCCAGCAGCTTGGGAGGCGGGGGAGAGACCCAGTACTTC
>TRBV28|TRBJ2-7|TRBD2|.
CASSGLAYEQYF
TGTGCCAGCAGCGGACTAGCTTACGAGCAGTACTTC
>TRBV28|TRBJ1-5|.|.
CASSPSDRDLNQPQHF
TGTGCCAGCAGTCCCTCCGACAGAGACCTCAATCAGCCCCAGCATTTT
>TRBV2|TRBJ1-1|.|.
CASSVGPDRGAFF
TGTGCCAGCAGTGTCGGACCGGACCGAGGGGCTTTCTTT
>TRBV19|TRBJ2-7|.|.
CASSIGGGYEQYF
TGTGCCAGTAGTATAGGGGGAGGCTACGAGCAGTACTTC
>TRBV7-2|TRBJ1-5|.|.
CASSLSPNNQPQHF
TGTGCCAGCAGCTTATCCCCTAACAATCAGCCCCAGCATTTT
>TRBV18|TRBJ1-1|TRBD1|.
CASSPRTGGRAFF
TGTGCCAGCTCACCGCGGACAGGGGGACGAGCTTTCTTT
>TRBV7-2|TRBJ1-2|.|.
CASSLAPRDIYGYTF
TGTGCCAGCAGCTTAGCGCCCAGGGACATTTATGGCTACACCTTC
>TRBV5-1|TRBJ1-1|.|.
CASSWDNKNTEAFF
TGCGCCAGCAGCTGGGACAACAAGAACACTGAAGCTTTCTTT
>TRBV7-6|TRBJ1-5|.|.
CASRTTPEGNQPQHF
TGTGCCAGCAGAACGACCCCCGAGGGCAATCAGCCCCAGCATTTT
>TRBV5-1|TRBJ2-1|.|.
CASSLDSYNEQFF
TGCGCCAGCAGCTTGGATAGCTACAATGAGCAGTTCTTC
>TRBV28|TRBJ1-5|.|.
CAIGSNQPQHF
TGTGCAATCGGTAGCAATCAGCCCCAGCATTTT
>TRBV24-1|TRBJ2-2|TRBD1|.
CATRTGDTGELFF
TGTGCCACCAGGACAGGGGACACCGGGGAGCTGTTTTTT
>TRBV5-1|TRBJ1-2|TRBD1|.
CASSPGQGNYGYTF
TGCGCCAGCAGCCCCGGACAGGGCAACTATGGCTACACCTTC
>TRBV9|TRBJ1-1|.|.
CASSVEGRGNTEAFF
TGTGCCAGCAGCGTAGAGGGCAGGGGGAACACTGAAGCTTTCTTT
>TRBV5-1|TRBJ2-1|TRBD1|.
CASSSTTRDRDRYYNEQFF
TGCGCCAGCAGCTCCACGACCCGAGACCGGGACAGATATTACAATGAGCAGTTCTTC
>TRBV9|TRBJ2-5|.|once
CASSAVGSGQETQYF
TGTGCCAGCAGCGCTGTGGGTAGCGGCCAAGAGACCCAGTACTTC
>TRBV18|TRBJ1-1|TRBD1|.
CASSPDRARTEAFF
TGTGCCAGCTCACCCGACAGGGCTCGGACTGAAGCTTTCTTT
>TRBV7-2|TRBJ1-2|.|.
CASSPSGYGYTF
TGTGCCAGCAGCCCTAGTGGGTATGGCTACACCTTC
>TRBV9|TRBJ2-2|.|.
CASSVGGQGGELFF
TGTGCCAGCAGCGTGGGGGGGCAAGGCGGGGAGCTGTTTTTT
>TRBV7-7|TRBJ2-1|.|.
CASSLGGGGPSYNEQFF
TGTGCCAGCAGCTTAGGGGGCGGGGGCCCTTCCTACAATGAGCAGTTCTTC
>TRBV7-9|TRBJ2-7|.|.
CASSLAGGGLFYEQYF
TGTGCCAGCAGCTTAGCGGGAGGGGGGCTTTTCTACGAGCAGTACTTC
>TRBV18|TRBJ2-2|TRBD1|.
CASSPGTVNTGELFF
TGTGCCAGCTCGCCCGGGACAGTGAACACCGGGGAGCTGTTTTTT
>TRBV7-9|TRBJ1-1|.|.
CASSTQGGTEAFF
TGTGCCAGCAGCACTCAGGGAGGAACTGAAGCTTTCTTT
>TRBV24-1|TRBJ2-3|.|.
CATSDYGSQGRDTQYF
TGTGCCACCAGTGATTACGGATCTCAGGGAAGAGATACGCAGTATTTT
>TRBV5-1|TRBJ2-3|.|.
CASSLVQGSDTQYF
TGCGCCAGCAGCTTGGTACAGGGATCAGATACGCAGTATTTT
>TRBV2|TRBJ1-1|TRBD1|.
CATAGGGLWNTEAFF
TGTGCCACCGCAGGGGGCGGGCTTTGGAACACTGAAGCTTTCTTT
>TRBV10-2|TRBJ1-5|.|.
CASSEIGSYNQPQHF
TGCGCCAGCAGTGAGATCGGGAGCTACAATCAGCCCCAGCATTTT
>TRBV2|TRBJ2-6|.|.
CAGARQPNVLTF
TGTGCCGGGGCCAGGCAGCCAAACGTCCTGACTTTC
>TRBV7-8|TRBJ1-6|.|.
CASSLTGSAYSPLHF
TGTGCCAGCAGTTTAACAGGGTCGGCCTATTCACCCCTCCACTTT
>TRBV4-1|TRBJ1-5|TRBD1|.
CASSQGDRLVDSNQPQHF
TGCGCCAGCAGCCAAGGGGACAGATTAGTTGATAGCAATCAGCCCCAGCATTTT
>TRBV5-1|TRBJ1-1|.|.
CASSLPGANTEAFF
TGCGCCAGCAGCTTACCAGGGGCCAACACTGAAGCTTTCTTT
>TRBV2|TRBJ1-1|.|.
CASSVDSTSTEAFF
TGTGCCAGCAGTGTTGACAGTACCTCCACTGAAGCTTTCTTT
>TRBV10-1|TRBJ2-5|.|.
CASSESGVRGETQYF
TGCGCCAGCAGTGAGTCAGGGGTGAGAGGAGAGACCCAGTACTTC
>TRBV24-1|TRBJ1-2|.|once
CATSADFHGYTF
TGTGCCACCAGTGCAGATTTCCATGGCTACACCTTC
>TRBV12-3/TRBV12-4|TRBJ2-7|.|.
CASSPTLYGEQYF
TGTGCCAGCAGTCCTACCTTATACGGCGAGCAGTACTTC
>TRBV5-1|TRBJ2-3|.|.
CASSFGQRTDTQYF
TGCGCCAGCAGCTTCGGACAGAGAACAGATACGCAGTATTTT
>TRBV19|TRBJ1-5|.|.
CASSILGGGGSQPQHF
TGTGCCAGTAGTATCCTGGGGGGAGGTGGCAGTCAGCCCCAGCATTTT
>TRBV5-1|TRBJ2-5|.|.
CASSRDILQETQYF
TGCGCCAGCAGCCGGGACATATTACAAGAGACCCAGTACTTC
>TRBV2|TRBJ2-2|TRBD1|.
CASTRGQGAIGELFF
TGTGCCAGCACCCGGGGGCAGGGGGCGATCGGGGAGCTGTTTTTT
>TRBV5-1|TRBJ1-4|.|few
CASSRGRTNEKLFF
TGCGCCAGCAGTAGGGGCCGGACGAATGAAAAACTGTTTTTT
>TRBV5-1|TRBJ1-2|TRBD1|.
CASSLTGVEGYTF
TGCGCCAGCAGCTTGACAGGGGTAGAGGGCTACACCTTC
>TRBV7-2|TRBJ1-5|.|.
CASSPRGSNQPQHF
TGTGCCAGCAGCCCCAGGGGTAGCAATCAGCCCCAGCATTTT
>TRBV30|TRBJ1-5|.|.
CAWSTGRGNQPQHF
TGTGCCTGGAGTACGGGCAGGGGAAATCAGCCCCAGCATTTT